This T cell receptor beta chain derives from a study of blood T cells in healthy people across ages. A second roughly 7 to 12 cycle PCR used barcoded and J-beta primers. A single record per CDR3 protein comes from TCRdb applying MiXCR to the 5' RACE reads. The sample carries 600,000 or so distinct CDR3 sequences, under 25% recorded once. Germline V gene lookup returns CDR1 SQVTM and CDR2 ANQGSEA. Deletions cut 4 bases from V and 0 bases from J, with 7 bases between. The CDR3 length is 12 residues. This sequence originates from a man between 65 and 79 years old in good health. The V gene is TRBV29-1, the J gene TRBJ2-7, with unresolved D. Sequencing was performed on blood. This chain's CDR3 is CSVAENSYEQYF. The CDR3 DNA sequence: TGCAGCGTTGCGGAAAACTCCTACGAGCAGTACTTC.